This TCR beta chain was found in a study of beta chain features in type 1 diabetes (dated by TCRdb to the late 2010s). Broadly, across the study: Mean age, gender distribution, total cell number and subset yield did not differ between patients and healthy donors. A total of 90 million to 130 million sorted cells were examined across all samples, and a strong correlation was observed between cell number per subset and RNA yield. The study compared TCRB repertoires of sorted circulating CD4+ T cell subsets between recently diagnosed type 1 diabetes patients and matched healthy donors. Regulatory and stem cell-like memory subsets were obtained from only 8 patients and roughly eight healthy donors, while naive and central memory subsets were obtained from all 30 or so donors. Overall study outcomes, separate from this receptor: Because cDNA was sequenced instead of genomic DNA, highly expressing activated cells could be over-represented, though the groups showed no difference in activation or CD3 levels. PCR may preferentially amplify shorter templates, but because patient and control samples were amplified and corrected together, any resulting skew would affect both groups equally. HLA sub-analyses involved small numbers of individuals, so any influence of HLA type on TCRB rearrangement remained unresolved. A moderate but significant shortening of TCRB CDR3 length was observed in type 1 diabetes patients in all four CD4+ subsets. Naive, central memory and regulatory TCRB repertoires appeared more similar among patients than among healthy donors. At VDJ recombination sites, type 1 diabetes patients had fewer insertions and more deleted nucleotides, which implies abnormalities in thymic rearrangement.

Per the germline V gene, SGHRS is the CDR1 and YFSETQ is the CDR2. The CDR3 sequence holds 15 residues, the cysteine and phenylalanine included. The sequence is cut down to CDR3 DNA, 45 bases in frame from base 1. The germline ends are 11 bases apart after V is trimmed by 5 bases and J by 0 bases. The High Capacity cDNA Reverse Transcription Kit was used to reverse transcribe all of the isolated RNA, meaning that expressed TCRB transcripts were what got sequenced. Deep immunoSEQ sequencing was performed on naive, central memory and regulatory T cell samples, with an average of approximately 4 million total reads per sample. Sorted cells were lysed in RLT buffer, and RNA was extracted using DNase-treated RNeasy Micro or Mini kits according to cell number. To prevent cross-contamination, each cell subset was processed individually, whereas patient and healthy donor samples were processed jointly. Using the immunoSEQ multiplex PCR, TCRB sequences were amplified from cDNA into 87-bp fragments spanning the CDR3 region. The amplicons were sequenced using the Illumina HiSeq platform. As for how the authors treated the data: Synthetic template baselines were used to correct PCR bias computationally, reads within Hamming distance 2 were collapsed, and singletons that could not be merged were discarded. Reads were aligned against IMGT to assign V, D and J genes, CDR3 length and insertions or deletions at six rearrangement sites. Within each subset, clonotype counts were normalized to sorted cell number, after which true diversity and Gini coefficients were computed with the tcR R package. The overlap coefficient, calculated on TCRB nucleotide sequences, was used to measure repertoire sharing. Out-of-frame TCRB sequences from naive cells were analyzed to stand in for the pre-selection repertoire. TCRdb took over this immuneACCESS table, retaining in-frame rearrangements with V and J assigned. Such tables are incomplete; in checked studies, under half of the missing clones stem from an unresolved V gene, and the remainder is unexplained. V, J and clone size derive from that table, while D and trimming were established from the DNA sequence. For this sample the table gives 200,000 to 300,000 clones, of which roughly 21% were detected only once. The top ten clones comprise around 0.028% of the sample.

From each donor, a single peripheral blood sample of 100 to 150 mL on average was drawn into heparinised tubes. Naive, central memory, regulatory and stem cell-like memory CD4+ T cells were sorted on a BD FACSAria II using a panel including CD45RO, CCR7, CD25, CD127, CD95 and CD27. A purity above 95% was achieved for all sorted populations. PBMCs were separated immediately by Lymphoprep density gradient centrifugation and were stained directly, without being cultured. Samples were stained and sorted in pairs, with one healthy donor and one patient per experiment, so that batch effects were minimized. The table lists this clone with a count of one. The antigen this receptor binds is unknown. No base quality values were provided; no much bigger clone lies one nucleotide off.

The sequence derives from a woman in her forties with type 1 diabetes. The sequenced sample consisted of naive CD4+ T cells from blood. The cell subset or site label of this sample denotes: true naive CD4+ T cells. This receptor chain uses TRBV5-1 and TRBJ2-2; a weak D assignment points to TRBD1 (5 bases agree). The CDR3 loop reads CASSPGNSNTGELFF. The sequenced DNA: TGCGCCAGCAGTCCAGGGAATTCGAACACCGGGGAGCTGTTTTTT.